The 27 T cell receptor beta chains presented below share a single source sample, sequenced in a study of T cells after yellow fever vaccination. One entry per CDR3 protein, called by TCRdb with MiXCR from the 5' RACE reads. The data hold some 600,000 distinct CDR3 sequences, with more than 9% observed a single time. The material was PBMCs, obtained on the day of the yellow fever booster vaccination. These receptor sequences come from a man in his thirties or forties who received the YFV17D yellow fever vaccine.

This clonotype turned up a few times. The chain recombines TRBV7-2 with TRBJ2-3, with TRBD1 as a possible D gene (5 bases). The germline V gene has CDR1 SGHTA and CDR2 FQGNSA. This CDR3 comprises 15 residues. V was clipped by 3 bases and J by 6 bases, with 16 bases between them. The CDR3 here is CASSFRAAPSDTQYF. The CDR3 region has the DNA TGTGCCAGCAGCTTCAGGGCGGCCCCGAGCGATACGCAGTATTTT.

This clonotype turned up a few times. The chain combines TRBV28 with TRBJ2-5; D remains ambiguous. The germline V gene has CDR1 MDHEN and CDR2 SYDVKM. The germline V and J ends were trimmed by 6 bases and 5 bases, with 19 bases remaining between them. CDR3 length: 15 amino acids. CDR3 bases: TGTGCCAGCAGCACCCACAAGGAGCCCTCGGAGACCCAGTACTTC. Translated, it gives CASSTHKEPSETQYF. The variable domain in full, with the rest retrieved from reference TRBV28 and TRBJ2-5, is DVKVTQSSRYLVKRTGEKVFLECVQDMDHENMFWYRQDPGLGLRLIYFSYDVKMKEKGDIPEGYSVSREKKERFSLILESASTNQTSMYLCASSTHKEPSETQYFGPGTRLLVL.

The chain combines TRBV29-1 with TRBJ2-1, with 11 nucleotides matching TRBD2. After removal of 5 bases from V and 3 bases from J, the junction contained 6 bases not matched to a gene. The CDR3 sequence is 15 residues long. The V gene's germline CDR1 is SQVTM and CDR2 ANQGSEA. CDR3 in amino acids: CSVTLTSGIYNEQFF. In DNA, the CDR3 is TGCAGCGTTACCCTGACTAGCGGGATCTACAATGAGCAGTTCTTC.

This clonotype was counted between two and nine times. The chain has TRBV12-3 or TRBV12-4 and TRBJ2-1; 9 positions agree with TRBD2. The CDR3 spans 15 residues. The V segment lost 5 bases and the J segment 6 bases; nucleotides outside the gene matches: 8. Here the CDR3 DNA reads TGTGCCAGCAGTGTGGGACTAGCTAACCTCAATGAGCAGTTCTTC. Amino acid sequence: CASSVGLANLNEQFF.

There are many counts of this clonotype. V usage is TRBV29-1 and J usage is TRBJ2-4; 9 bases fit TRBD1. Germline values: CDR1 SQVTM, CDR2 ANQGSEA. The CDR3 runs 16 residues. The trim removed 1 base at V and 4 bases at J, leaving 8 bases unmatched. The DNA for the CDR3 is TGCAGCGTTGAAGGCTCCCCGGGACAGGGAAAAAACATTCAGTACTTC. Encoded protein: CSVEGSPGQGKNIQYF.

This chain connects TRBV7-2 to TRBJ2-1; TRBD2 might be the D (6 bases). The CDR3 is 15 amino acids. Trimming shortened V by 2 bases and J by 5 bases, and 13 bases separated the two germline ends. Looked up from germline, CDR1 is SGHTA and CDR2 is FQGNSA. The chain's CDR3 is CASSLMRDQNNEQFF. The CDR3 DNA is TGTGCCAGCAGCTTAATGCGGGACCAGAACAATGAGCAGTTCTTC.

The sample holds many counts of this clonotype. The genes are TRBV7-2 and TRBJ2-1; no clear D gene. CDR1 is SGHTA, CDR2 FQGNSA, per germline. Deletions cut 1 base from V and 5 bases from J, with 6 bases between. The CDR3 covers 13 residues. CDR3 sequence: CASSLDRHNEQFF. In nucleotides, the CDR3 is TGTGCCAGCAGCTTAGATCGGCACAATGAGCAGTTCTTC. The whole variable domain, filled in from reference TRBV7-2 and TRBJ2-1, reads GAGVSQSPSNKVTEKGKDVELRCDPISGHTALYWYRQSLGQGLEFLIYFQGNSAPDKSGLPSDRFSAERTGGSVSTLTIQRTQQEDSAVYLCASSLDRHNEQFFGPGTRLTVL.

This clonotype was recorded at least ten times. Mismatch with germline at one junction end may stem from a read error. The chain recombines TRBV5-6 with TRBJ2-5; 13 nucleotides agree with TRBD2. Germline V gives CDR1 SGHDT, CDR2 YYEEEE. The CDR3 is 15 residues long. CDR3 residues: CASSLGLAGQETQYF. The CDR3 coding sequence is TGCGCCAGCAGCTTGGGACTAGCGGGACAAGAGACCCAGTACTTC.

The V call is TRBV28, the J call TRBJ2-5; 7 bases line up with TRBD2. The CDR3 runs to 15 residues. The ends lost 6 bases at V and 0 bases at J; junction bases unmatched: 7. Germline V CDR1 and CDR2: MDHEN, SYDVKM. CDR3 DNA: TGTGCCAGCAGAGGGACTATTATTTACCAAGAGACCCAGTACTTC. It is translated as CASRGTIIYQETQYF. The complete variable domain, with remaining parts taken from reference TRBV28 and TRBJ2-5, reads DVKVTQSSRYLVKRTGEKVFLECVQDMDHENMFWYRQDPGLGLRLIYFSYDVKMKEKGDIPEGYSVSREKKERFSLILESASTNQTSMYLCASRGTIIYQETQYFGPGTRLLVL.

This clonotype has just a few counts. A read error may produce the germline difference seen at one junction end. The V gene is TRBV6-5, the J gene TRBJ2-3; 9 bases agree with TRBD2. Germline V gives CDR1 MNHEY, CDR2 SVGAGI. This CDR3 is built from 15 residues. The CDR3 sequence: CASSYLAGSTDPQYF. CDR3 sequence (DNA): TGTGCCAGCAGTTACCTAGCGGGGAGCACAGATCCGCAGTATTTT.

This clonotype has only a few counts. V and J are TRBV30 and TRBJ2-1, with 7 bases aligning to TRBD1. CDR1 is GTSNPN and CDR2 is SVGIG in the germline V gene (reference sequence). With 2 bases clipped from V and 10 bases from J, the junction kept 14 bases outside the gene matches. This CDR3 region has 15 residues. CDR3 DNA: TGTGCCTGGAGTCCACCCGGGACAGTCTCAAGGGAGCAGTTCTTC. This gives the protein CAWSPPGTVSREQFF.

V gene TRBV6-1 combines with J gene TRBJ2-7; TRBD2 aligns across 9 bases. Germline V gene sequence: CDR1 MNHNS, CDR2 SASEGT. V trimming: 5 bases; J trimming: 2 bases; junction bases outside the gene matches: 13. The CDR3 is 17 amino acids. The CDR3 nucleotides read TGTGCCAGCAGTCTCCTCTGGACTAGCGCTACTCCCTACGAGCAGTACTTC. Amino acids: CASSLLWTSATPYEQYF.

This clonotype was recorded a few times. The chain links TRBV9 to TRBJ2-7; 8 nucleotides match TRBD2. The length of the CDR3 is 16 residues. J gave up 2 bases and V 0 bases, and 7 bases lay outside the gene matches. Germline V gene lookup returns CDR1 SGDLS and CDR2 YYNGEE. The CDR3 DNA reads TGTGCCAGCAGCGTAGGTCCGGGAGGGGCAACCTACGAGCAGTACTTC. This sequence encodes CASSVGPGGATYEQYF. Combining the CDR3 with reference TRBV9 and TRBJ2-7 gives the whole variable domain DSGVTQTPKHLITATGQRVTLRCSPRSGDLSVYWYQQSLDQGLQFLIQYYNGEERAKGNILERFSAQQFPDLHSELNLSSLELGDSALYFCASSVGPGGATYEQYFGPGTRLTVT.

Concerning this clonotype: A much larger clone lies a single base off, so this may be a read error. The CDR3 does not close with the conserved phenylalanine or tryptophan, likely indicating a read error. The chain carries TRBV20-1 and TRBJ2-7, with 10 nucleotides matching TRBD2. The germline CDR1 and CDR2 sequences are DFQATT and SNEGSKA (reference sequence). The CDR3 runs to 18 residues. Unmatched junction bases numbered 14, after V lost 3 bases and J lost 0 bases. CDR3 coding DNA: TGCAGTGCTAGCCCCATCAGGAGCGGGGGGGTTAGCTCCTACGAGCAGTACCTC. Protein: CSASPIRSGGVSSYEQYL.

This clonotype was detected a few times. The chain carries TRBV7-9 and TRBJ2-2; 10 nucleotides align to TRBD1. The CDR3 has 16 residues. J was trimmed by 3 bases and V by 2 bases; bases with no gene match: 3. CDR1 and CDR2 from the germline V gene are SEHNR and FQNEAQ (reference sequence). Here the CDR3 DNA reads TGTGCCAGCAGCTTATCGACAGGGGGCCACACCGGGGAGCTGTTTTTT. It specifies CASSLSTGGHTGELFF.

This clonotype was counted a few times. The chain has TRBV10-3 and TRBJ2-1; TRBD2 matches at 10 bases. Germline values: CDR1 ENHRY, CDR2 SYGVKD. The CDR3 loop spans 14 amino acids. The J segment lost 5 bases and the V segment lost 10 bases, leaving 8 bases of the junction unmatched. The chain's CDR3 is CATHGTSDDNEQFF. CDR3 sequence (DNA): TGTGCCACCCACGGGACTAGCGATGACAATGAGCAGTTCTTC.

Ten or more counts support this clonotype. This chain connects TRBV11-2 to TRBJ2-5; D is uncertain. CDR1 and CDR2 (germline): SGHAT, FQNNGV. V dropped 0 bases and J dropped 5 bases, with 7 bases sitting between them. The CDR3 totals 13 residues. The CDR3 sequence: CASSLDSLETQYF. The CDR3 DNA reads TGTGCCAGCAGCTTAGATTCCTTGGAGACCCAGTACTTC.

This clonotype was counted at least ten times. The V and J genes are TRBV3-1 and TRBJ2-1, with D possibly TRBD1 on 6 matching bases. Per germline, CDR1 LGHDT and CDR2 YNNKEL (reference sequence). CDR3 length: 12 amino acids. The ends were cut back, 1 base at V and 12 bases at J, with 10 bases in the middle. For the CDR3, the DNA is TGTGCCAGCAGCCAAGGCGAGGGGGTGCAGTTCTTC. Protein: CASSQGEGVQFF.

The V call is TRBV12-3 or TRBV12-4, the J call TRBJ2-2; weak D call: TRBD2 (5 bases). CDR3 size: 10 residues. Trimming cost V 5 bases and J 15 bases, with 10 bases left between them. CDR3 loop: CASSLFGMFF. The CDR3 nucleotides read TGTGCCAGCAGTCTTTTCGGGATGTTTTTT.

This clonotype was counted at least ten times. In this CDR3 the conserved last residue, phenylalanine or tryptophan, is missing, so a read error is likely. Because the CDR3's place on the DNA is in doubt, the DNA is left out and the CDR3 is given as listed by TCRdb. V is TRBV10-3 and J is TRBJ2-7. The germline CDR1 and CDR2 sequences are ENHRY and SYGVKD. The CDR3 sequence runs 9 residues, both termini included. Here the CDR3 reads CAISESRSL.

V and J are TRBV7-2 and TRBJ2-1, with 7 bases lining up with TRBD2. This CDR3 comprises 16 residues. Trimming removed 5 bases from V and 7 bases from J; junction bases left unmatched: 14. CDR1 is SGHTA, CDR2 FQGNSA, per germline. The CDR3 sequence: CASSTTGTTTRNEQFF. In DNA form, the CDR3 reads TGTGCCAGCAGCACAACCGGGACTACAACCCGGAATGAGCAGTTCTTC.

CDR3: CASTPRDRNYNEQFF. The CDR3 DNA follows: TGTGCCAGCACCCCCCGGGACAGGAATTACAATGAGCAGTTCTTC. The chain combines TRBV6-1 with TRBJ2-1, with 8 bases identical to TRBD1. Unmatched junction bases numbered 9, after V lost 7 bases and J lost 4 bases. CDR3 length equals 15 residues. Germline assignment: CDR1 MNHNS and CDR2 SASEGT.

The chain links TRBV30 to TRBJ1-5; D remains ambiguous. The germline V and J ends were trimmed by 0 bases and 5 bases, with 11 bases remaining between them. The CDR3 runs 14 residues. Germline V lookup: CDR1 GTSNPN, CDR2 SVGIG (reference sequence). The DNA of the CDR3 is TGTGCCTGGAGTGTAAGGCGGTTAGATCAGCCCCAGCATTTT. Encoded protein: CAWSVRRLDQPQHF.

A few counts support this clonotype. This rearrangement joins TRBV18 to TRBJ2-3; D gene ambiguous. Germline-derived CDR1 and CDR2 are KGHSH and LQKENI. V lost 0 bases, J lost 6 bases, and 16 bases lay in between. The CDR3 covers 16 residues. The CDR3 region is CASSPPLWTPGDTQYF. Here the CDR3 DNA reads TGTGCCAGCTCACCACCCCTTTGGACCCCAGGTGATACGCAGTATTTT.

This sequence joins TRBV29-1 and TRBJ1-2, with 8 bases lining up with TRBD1. Germline CDR1 reads SQVTM; CDR2 reads ANQGSEA. This CDR3 has 13 amino acids. The junction had 5 bases not matched to a gene; V was cut back by 5 bases and J by 3 bases. The CDR3 loop reads CSVQQGEYYGYTF. As DNA, the CDR3 is TGCAGCGTTCAACAGGGGGAATACTATGGCTACACCTTC.

The chain carries TRBV29-1 and TRBJ1-6; 8 bases are shared with TRBD1. CDR3 length equals 18 residues. V lost 0 bases, J lost 0 bases, and 7 bases stayed unmatched. Germline V gene data show CDR1 as SQVTM and CDR2 as ANQGSEA. The CDR3 DNA follows: TGCAGCGTTGAAGATTCGACAGGGGAACACTCCTATAATTCACCCCTCCACTTT. This translates into CSVEDSTGEHSYNSPLHF.

This clonotype was recorded a few times. V and J are TRBV20-1 and TRBJ2-1; 7 bases fit TRBD1. This CDR3 region has 11 residues. Losses at the gene ends were 7 bases for V and 3 bases for J; bases not matched to a gene: 0. The germline gives CDR1 DFQATT, CDR2 SNEGSKA (reference sequence). This CDR3 reads CSGDSYNEQFF. In nucleotides, the CDR3 is TGCAGTGGGGACAGCTACAATGAGCAGTTCTTC.